The clone carrying this T cell receptor beta chain was recorded once. This CDR3 comprises 14 residues. J lost 4 bases, V lost 6 bases, and 5 bases had no gene match. Germline V lookup: CDR1 MNHEY, CDR2 SVGAGI. Data came from immunoSEQ multiplex PCR; TCRdb stores just in-frame clones and leaves some out. The repertoire holds some 150,000 clones, with 80% to 90% as singletons. These data originate in a study of blood T cell repertoires in COVID-19. Material: peripheral blood. The clonotype comes from a man between 65 and 80 years old with acute or convalescent COVID-19. This chain joins TRBV6-5 and TRBJ1-4; 7 nucleotides align to TRBD1. CDR3: CASSGTGVNEKLFF. CDR3 bases: TGTGCCAGCAGCGGCACAGGGGTTAATGAAAAACTGTTTTTT.